This T cell receptor beta chain was recovered during a study of early stage breast cancer tumors. This clone was picked up a small number of times. Each sample had two DNA replicates, 0.5 ug blood or about 1.5 ug tissue. Some clones are missing from TCRdb's copy, which holds only in-frame ones; the method was immunoSEQ multiplex PCR. The sample carries just over 2,500 clones, approximately 68% recorded once. After removal of 4 bases from V and 1 base from J, the junction contained 5 bases not matched to a gene. The CDR3 runs to 15 residues. Germline-derived CDR1 and CDR2 are MGHRA and YSYEKL. The receptor was derived from a person aged 45-60 years with breast cancer. The sequencing sample was made of normal breast tissue next to the tumor. V is TRBV4-1 and J is TRBJ1-1; 8 positions match TRBD1. The CDR3, as DNA: TGCGCCAGCAGCCCCCTGGGACAGGCGAACACTGAAGCTTTCTTT. It codes for CASSPLGQANTEAFF.